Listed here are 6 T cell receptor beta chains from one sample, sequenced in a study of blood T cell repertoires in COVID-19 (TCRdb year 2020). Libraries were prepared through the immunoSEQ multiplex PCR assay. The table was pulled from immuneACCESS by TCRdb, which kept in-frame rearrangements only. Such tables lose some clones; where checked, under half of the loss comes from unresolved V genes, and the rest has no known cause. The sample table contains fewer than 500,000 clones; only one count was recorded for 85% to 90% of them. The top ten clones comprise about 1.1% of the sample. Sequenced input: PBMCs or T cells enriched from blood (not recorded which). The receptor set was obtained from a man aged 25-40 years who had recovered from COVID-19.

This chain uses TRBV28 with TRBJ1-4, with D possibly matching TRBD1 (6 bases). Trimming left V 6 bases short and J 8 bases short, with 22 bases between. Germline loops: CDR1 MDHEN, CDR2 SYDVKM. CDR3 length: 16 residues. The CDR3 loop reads CASRVLGAWKSEKLFF. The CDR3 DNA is TGTGCCAGCAGGGTCTTGGGGGCCTGGAAGTCGGAAAAACTGTTTTTT.

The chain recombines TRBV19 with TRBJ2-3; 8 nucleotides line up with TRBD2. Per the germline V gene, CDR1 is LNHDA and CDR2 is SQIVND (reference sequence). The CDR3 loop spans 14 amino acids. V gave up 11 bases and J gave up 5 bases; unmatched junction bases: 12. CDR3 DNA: TGTGCCTCCAGTGTCGGGAGGGTGGTAGATACGCAGTATTTT. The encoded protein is CASSVGRVVDTQYF.

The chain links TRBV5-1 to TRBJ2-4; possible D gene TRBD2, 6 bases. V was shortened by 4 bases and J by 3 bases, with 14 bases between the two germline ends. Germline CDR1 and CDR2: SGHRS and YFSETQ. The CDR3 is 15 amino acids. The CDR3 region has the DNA TGCGCCAGCAGCGACCCTAGCGTTGGCAAAAACATTCAGTACTTC. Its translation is CASSDPSVGKNIQYF. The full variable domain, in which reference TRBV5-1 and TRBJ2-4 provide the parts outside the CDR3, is KAGVTQTPRYLIKTRGQQVTLSCSPISGHRSVSWYQQTPGQGLQFLFEYFSETQRNKGNFPGRFSGRQFSNSRSEMNVSTLELGDSALYLCASSDPSVGKNIQYFGAGTRLSVL.

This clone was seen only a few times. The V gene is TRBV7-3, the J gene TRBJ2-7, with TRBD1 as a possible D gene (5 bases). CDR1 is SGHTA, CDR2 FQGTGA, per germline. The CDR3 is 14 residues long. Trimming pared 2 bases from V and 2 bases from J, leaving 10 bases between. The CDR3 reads CASSLWAGPYEQYF. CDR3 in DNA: TGTGCCAGCAGCTTATGGGCAGGGCCCTACGAGCAGTACTTC.

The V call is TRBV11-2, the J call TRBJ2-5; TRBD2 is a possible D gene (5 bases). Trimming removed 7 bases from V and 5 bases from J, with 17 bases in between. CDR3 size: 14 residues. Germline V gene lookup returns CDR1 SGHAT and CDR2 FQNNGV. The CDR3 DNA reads TGTGCCAGCACCTACGGGATTGGTCGGGAGACCCAGTACTTC. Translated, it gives CASTYGIGRETQYF.

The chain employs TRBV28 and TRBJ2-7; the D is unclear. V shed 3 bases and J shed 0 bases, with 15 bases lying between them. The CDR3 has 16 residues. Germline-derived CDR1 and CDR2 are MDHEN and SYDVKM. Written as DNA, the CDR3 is TGTGCCAGCAGTTTTCGAGTACAGAACCCCTCCTACGAGCAGTACTTC. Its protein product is CASSFRVQNPSYEQYF.